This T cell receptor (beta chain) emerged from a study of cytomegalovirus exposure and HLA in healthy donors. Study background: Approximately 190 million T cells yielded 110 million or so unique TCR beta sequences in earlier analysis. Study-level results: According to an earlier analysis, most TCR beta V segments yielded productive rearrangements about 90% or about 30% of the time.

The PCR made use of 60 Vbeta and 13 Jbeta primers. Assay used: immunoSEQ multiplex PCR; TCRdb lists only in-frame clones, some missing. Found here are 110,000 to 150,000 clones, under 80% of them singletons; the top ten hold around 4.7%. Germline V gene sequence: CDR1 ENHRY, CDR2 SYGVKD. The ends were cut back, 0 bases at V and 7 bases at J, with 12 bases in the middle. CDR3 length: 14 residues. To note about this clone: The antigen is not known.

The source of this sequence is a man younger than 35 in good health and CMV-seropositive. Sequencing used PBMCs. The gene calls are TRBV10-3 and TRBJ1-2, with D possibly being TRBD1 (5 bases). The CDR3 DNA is TGTGCCATCAGTGAGTCTTCAGGGTCTTCTGGCTACACCTTC. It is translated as CAISESSGSSGYTF.